What follows are 21 T cell receptor beta chains derived from one specimen sequenced in a study of blood T cells in healthy people across ages. For the second PCR, which ran for 7 to 11 cycles, a sample-barcoded 5' primer and a J-beta primer mix were used. In TCRdb, the 5' RACE reads were re-called with MiXCR into one record per CDR3 protein. The sample shows about 1.4 million distinct CDR3 sequences, 59% of them seen only once. Material: blood. These receptors originate from a man aged 18 to 35 in good health.

The chain links TRBV10-3 to TRBJ2-5; TRBD2 aligns across 9 bases. Germline lookup yields CDR1 ENHRY and CDR2 SYGVKD. The CDR3 runs to 16 residues. V trimming: 1 base; J trimming: 1 base; junction bases outside the gene matches: 4. The CDR3 DNA follows: TGTGCCATCAGTGAGTTGCAAGCGGGGGGCCAAGAGACCCAGTACTTC. It encodes CAISELQAGGQETQYF.

The chain is built from TRBV16 and TRBJ2-1, with unresolved D. V lost 2 bases and J lost 6, with 8 bases in between. Germline V gene sequence: CDR1 KGHSY, CDR2 FQNENV. The CDR3 totals 13 residues. The CDR3 protein is CASSQIVGNEQFF. The CDR3 coding sequence is TGTGCCAGCAGCCAAATCGTGGGCAATGAGCAGTTCTTC.

This chain uses TRBV29-1 with TRBJ1-1, with D unresolved. V dropped 6 bases and J dropped 0 bases, with 5 bases sitting between them. The CDR3 contains 11 residues. CDR1 SQVTM and CDR2 ANQGSEA come from the germline V gene. DNA of the CDR3: TGCAGCGTATCTATGAACACTGAAGCTTTCTTT. Protein sequence: CSVSMNTEAFF.

CDR3 nucleotides: TGTGCCAGCAGCTTGGCCGGGACTAGCGGCTACCATCGAGATACGCAGTATTTT. Translation: CASSLAGTSGYHRDTQYF. The V call is TRBV5-8, the J call TRBJ2-3; 11 bases align to TRBD2. CDR1 and CDR2 from the germline V gene are SGHTS and YDEGEE. V dropped 0 bases and J dropped 5; count of bases not matched to a gene: 11. CDR3 size: 18 residues.

Here the CDR3 DNA reads TGCAGCCCTAGGACTAGCACAGATACGCAGTATTTT. It yields the protein CSPRTSTDTQYF. The chain has TRBV29-1 and TRBJ2-3, with D possibly TRBD2 on 5 matching bases. Trimming shortened V by 8 bases and J by 0 bases, and 9 bases separated the two germline ends. This CDR3 is built from 12 residues. Germline V gene sequence: CDR1 SQVTM, CDR2 ANQGSEA.

This chain connects TRBV7-9 to TRBJ2-3, with D hard to call. The CDR3 runs 16 residues. Germline values: CDR1 SEHNR, CDR2 FQNEAQ (reference sequence). V was trimmed by 3 bases and J by 5 bases, leaving 18 bases between them. CDR3 in DNA: TGTGCCAGCAGCTTTTTCAGAGGCAGGCTCAAAGATACGCAGTATTTT. Its translation is CASSFFRGRLKDTQYF.

The chain recombines TRBV2 with TRBJ2-5; 10 bases align to TRBD2. The end of the DNA aligns better with TRBJ2-7, so the J call may be wrong. Germline CDR1 reads SNHLY; CDR2 reads FYNNEI. The CDR3 has 14 residues. This CDR3 is CASSEARTSGEQYF. CDR3 nucleotides: TGTGCCAGCAGTGAAGCTCGGACTAGCGGCGAGCAGTACTTC.

J is TRBJ1-5 and V is TRBV7-9; D remains unclear. The V gene's germline CDR1 is SEHNR and CDR2 FQNEAQ (reference sequence). This CDR3 contains 13 residues. Trimming left V 2 bases short and J 3 bases short, with 5 bases between. In DNA, the CDR3 is TGTGCCAGCAGCTTACAGCTCAATCAGCCCCAGCATTTT. Translating it yields CASSLQLNQPQHF.

The rearrangement links TRBV27 to TRBJ2-1; 8 bases line up with TRBD1. CDR1 and CDR2 (germline): MNHEY, SMNVEV (reference sequence). The CDR3 has 15 residues. V shed 6 bases and J 2 bases; nucleotides not matched to a gene: 6. This CDR3 reads CASSQTGDPYNEQFF. CDR3 DNA sequence: TGTGCCAGCAGCCAGACAGGGGACCCCTACAATGAGCAGTTCTTC.

The chain joins TRBV28 to TRBJ2-7, with a weak D call TRBD1 (6 bases). V was pared by 5 bases and J by 3 bases, with 20 bases between. The length of the CDR3 is 16 residues. Germline V gives CDR1 MDHEN, CDR2 SYDVKM. The CDR3 here is CASSRNWGSGDYEQYF. The DNA of the CDR3 is TGTGCCAGCAGTCGGAACTGGGGGTCAGGGGACTACGAGCAGTACTTC.

CDR3 sequence reads: CAIRDSGTSKNIQYF. CDR3 in DNA: TGTGCCATCAGGGATAGCGGGACGTCCAAAAACATTCAGTACTTC. The chain employs TRBV10-3 and TRBJ2-4, with 8 nucleotides matching TRBD2. The CDR3 length is 15 residues. The germline V gene has CDR1 ENHRY and CDR2 SYGVKD. V lost 6 bases, J lost 2 bases, and 6 bases stayed unmatched.

With respect to this clonotype: An end of the junction does not agree with germline; a read error may underlie this. This chain links TRBV4-1 with TRBJ1-2; D is unresolved. Germline V gene data show CDR1 as MGHRA and CDR2 as YSYEKL. This CDR3 region has 15 residues. The DNA for the CDR3 is TGCGCCAGCAGCCAAGATCGGGGATCTAACCATGGCTACACCTTC. Its translation: CASSQDRGSNHGYTF.

This chain joins TRBV11-2 and TRBJ2-3; no definite D call. Germline loops: CDR1 SGHAT, CDR2 FQNNGV. Trimming left V 3 bases short and J 9 bases short, with 19 bases between. The CDR3 covers 15 residues. The CDR3 DNA reads TGTGCCAGCAGCTTCGAGGCCCGCCAGGTGGAGACGCAGTATTTT. Translation: CASSFEARQVETQYF.

The chain links TRBV7-9 to TRBJ1-1; TRBD1 matches at 10 bases. The germline CDR1 and CDR2 sequences are SEHNR and FQNEAQ (reference sequence). The trim removed 2 bases at V and 1 base at J, leaving 1 base unmatched. The CDR3 sequence is 15 residues long. CDR3 in amino acids: CASSLRDRGNTEAFF. CDR3 bases: TGTGCCAGCAGCTTACGGGACAGGGGGAACACTGAAGCTTTCTTT.

The chain uses TRBV18 and TRBJ2-4, with TRBD2 matching 7 bases. The CDR3 runs to 21 residues. The germline gives CDR1 KGHSH, CDR2 LQKENI. V shed 3 bases and J 0 bases; nucleotides not matched to a gene: 20. CDR3 sequence reads: CASSPDRGGGTPFLAKNIQYF. The CDR3 nucleotides read TGTGCCAGCTCACCCGACCGAGGCGGGGGAACCCCCTTTTTAGCCAAAAACATTCAGTACTTC.

The gene calls are TRBV9 and TRBJ1-6; D is perhaps TRBD1 (5 bases). This CDR3 has 14 amino acids. Trimming pared 4 bases from V and 9 bases from J, leaving 14 bases between. Germline loops: CDR1 SGDLS, CDR2 YYNGEE. The CDR3 nucleotides read TGTGCCAGCAGCTCTGGGACCCGGGGTTCACCCCTCCACTTT. Its protein is CASSSGTRGSPLHF.

The chain carries TRBV10-3 and TRBJ2-1; D may be TRBD2 (5 bases). Germline lookup yields CDR1 ENHRY and CDR2 SYGVKD. The CDR3 extends over 16 amino acids. Trimming stripped 2 bases from V and 0 bases from J, with 11 bases between. CDR3 DNA: TGTGCCATCAGTGAGAGCGGTGTCAGCTCCTACAATGAGCAGTTCTTC. Translated: CAISESGVSSYNEQFF.

The chain joins TRBV7-2 to TRBJ2-7; D may be TRBD1 or TRBD2 (5 bases each). Germline V gene sequence: CDR1 SGHTA, CDR2 FQGNSA. V was shortened by 4 bases and J by 3 bases, with 13 bases between the two germline ends. The CDR3 runs 14 residues. CDR3 region: CASSSTRGFYEQYF. The CDR3 DNA follows: TGTGCCAGCAGCTCCACACGGGGCTTCTACGAGCAGTACTTC.

The chain has TRBV20-1 and TRBJ2-2, with 9 nucleotides matching TRBD1. Per the germline V gene, CDR1 is DFQATT and CDR2 is SNEGSKA (reference sequence). The CDR3 loop spans 16 amino acids. The V and J ends lost 3 bases and 3 bases, in that order; junction bases with no gene match: 8. The CDR3: CSARGLQGADTGELFF. In DNA form, the CDR3 reads TGCAGTGCTAGGGGGTTACAGGGGGCAGACACCGGGGAGCTGTTTTTT.

The genes are TRBV5-5 and TRBJ2-1; unclear D gene. Germline lookup yields CDR1 SGHKS and CDR2 YYEKEE (reference sequence). V dropped 4 bases and J dropped 8 bases, with 16 bases sitting between them. This CDR3 region has 14 residues. DNA of the CDR3: TGTGCCAGCAGCATTGGAGAAACATTGGATGAGCAGTTCTTC. As protein: CASSIGETLDEQFF.

This clonotype was seen a few times. This chain joins TRBV20-1 and TRBJ2-7; 8 nucleotides agree with TRBD2. Germline values: CDR1 DFQATT, CDR2 SNEGSKA (reference sequence). V shed 6 bases and J 2 bases; nucleotides not matched to a gene: 21. The CDR3 runs to 18 residues. The DNA for the CDR3 is TGCAGTGCCCTCTCTCCGCAACTTAGCGGGATGGTGGCCTACGAGCAGTACTTC. Translating it yields CSALSPQLSGMVAYEQYF.